This TCR beta chain was documented in a study of blood T cell repertoires in COVID-19. In the study overall: Collection of acute and convalescent COVID-19 samples took place in the United States, Italy and Spain. From T cells, B-cell-depleted T cells, or PBMCs came the material, which was cDNA or gDNA.

CDR1 is KGHSH and CDR2 is LQKENI in the germline V gene. This CDR3 region has 12 residues. Germline trimming cut 5 bases from V and 8 bases from J; bases unmatched to any gene: 5. Assay used: immunoSEQ multiplex PCR; TCRdb lists only in-frame clones, some missing. The sample lists approximately 210,000 clones, about 88% occurring once. The sample taken for sequencing was peripheral blood. The TCR sequence derives from a woman aged 40 to 50 with acute or convalescent COVID-19. V and J are TRBV18 and TRBJ1-2; 7 bases are shared with TRBD1. The CDR3 DNA sequence: TGTGCCAGCTCATTAACAGGGGAAGGCTACACCTTC. Translation: CASSLTGEGYTF. The full variable domain, completed using reference TRBV18 and TRBJ1-2, is NAGVMQNPRHLVRRRGQEARLRCSPMKGHSHVYWYRQLPEEGLKFMVYLQKENIIDESGMPKERFSAEFPKEGPSILRIQQVVRGDSAAYFCASSLTGEGYTFGSGTRLTVV.